This is a list of T cell receptor beta chains from one sample in a study of T-cell memory formation after mild COVID-19. Using its own MiXCR run on the 5' RACE reads, TCRdb lists one record per CDR3 protein. Here the sample spans 350,000 to 500,000 distinct CDR3 sequences, 15% to 20% being singletons. The sample consisted of PBMCs or a T cell subset sorted from them (not recorded which). The source is a man aged 18 to 29 who had mild COVID-19 (a few samples of this study predate the infection). Cell type and time point are not known. Each CDR3 is given with its conserved first and last residue. The D gene is left open where the match is weak. Size tells how often a clone was seen (once, few, many) or the class of an expanded clone, and some rows leave it out.

CASSPAGGEGYTF | TGTGCCAGCAGCCCAGCCGGTGGGGAAGGCTACACCTTC | NA | NA | TRBJ1-2 | TRBV7-2
CASSAATLRGGLGGELFF | TGTGCCAGCAGTGCCGCGACTTTGCGGGGGGGCCTCGGCGGGGAGCTGTTTTTT | TRBD2 | many | TRBJ2-2 | TRBV12-3/TRBV12-4
CASSPAISYEQYF | TGTGCCAGCAGCCCCGCGATCTCCTACGAGCAGTACTTC | NA | many | TRBJ2-7 | TRBV12-3/TRBV12-4
CASSSSTGGGGEKLFF | TGTGCCAGCAGCTCCAGCACGGGAGGGGGGGGTGAAAAACTGTTTTTT | NA | few | TRBJ1-4 | TRBV7-2
CSVEEGPNYGYTF | TGCAGCGTTGAAGAGGGACCGAACTATGGCTACACCTTC | NA | once | TRBJ1-2 | TRBV29-1
CASSWGQGNPYGYTF | TGCGCCAGCAGCTGGGGACAGGGAAATCCTTATGGCTACACCTTC | TRBD1 | NA | TRBJ1-2 | TRBV5-1
CAISESIMNTEAFF | TGTGCCATCAGTGAGTCCATCATGAACACTGAAGCTTTCTTT | NA | NA | TRBJ1-1 | TRBV10-3
CSASTGSSYNEQFF | TGCAGTGCCTCGACTGGGAGCTCCTACAATGAGCAGTTCTTC | NA | few | TRBJ2-1 | TRBV20-1
CASSLVLRGAASGYTF | TGTGCCAGCAGCTTAGTATTGCGGGGCGCGGCCAGTGGCTACACCTTC | NA | NA | TRBJ1-2 | TRBV7-9
CASSLGGTGSANGYTF | TGTGCCAGCAGCTTAGGTGGGACAGGGTCCGCCAATGGCTACACCTTC | TRBD1 | NA | TRBJ1-2 | TRBV7-2
CASSFRDLWLTF | TGTGCCAGCAGTTTCCGGGACCTATGGCTGACCTTC | NA | NA | TRBJ1-2 | TRBV27
CASTPSGRGSYEQYF | TGTGCCAGCACCCCCAGCGGCCGGGGCTCCTACGAGCAGTACTTC | NA | NA | TRBJ2-7 | TRBV7-2
CASSVPGAEAFF | TGTGCCAGCAGCGTACCGGGGGCTGAAGCTTTCTTT | NA | few | TRBJ1-1 | TRBV7-3
CASSPPQPNTGELFF | TGTGCCAGCTCACCACCTCAACCGAACACCGGGGAGCTGTTTTTT | NA | few | TRBJ2-2 | TRBV18
CRLRTLYEQYF | TGCCGTCTCCGGACTCTCTACGAGCAGTACTTC | NA | many | TRBJ2-7 | TRBV20-1
CASSLALNSNQPQHF | TGTGCCAGCAGCTTAGCTCTGAATAGCAATCAGCCCCAGCATTTT | NA | many | TRBJ1-5 | TRBV7-2
CASSQVGQGPSGNTIYF | TGCGCCAGCAGCCAAGTGGGACAGGGGCCCTCTGGAAACACCATATATTTT | TRBD1 | few | TRBJ1-3 | TRBV4-1
CASSPLAASTDTQYF | TGTGCCAGCAGCCCACTAGCGGCTAGCACAGATACGCAGTATTTT | TRBD2 | NA | TRBJ2-3 | TRBV11-2
CAISGSGDQPQHF | TGTGCCATCAGTGGGTCCGGGGATCAGCCCCAGCATTTT | NA | NA | TRBJ1-5 | TRBV10-3
CASSWDVLNTEAFF | TGTGCCAGCTCTTGGGACGTCTTGAACACTGAAGCTTTCTTT | NA | NA | TRBJ1-1 | TRBV2
CASTSLGRRGSEQYF | TGTGCCAGCACCTCACTCGGGCGACGGGGGAGCGAGCAGTACTTC | NA | few | TRBJ2-7 | TRBV6-2/TRBV6-3
CASGAGPEAFF | TGTGCCAGCGGGGCGGGCCCTGAAGCTTTCTTT | NA | NA | TRBJ1-1 | TRBV2
CASSGDSRETQYF | TGCGCCAGCAGTGGGGACTCGCGAGAGACCCAGTACTTC | NA | many | TRBJ2-5 | TRBV10-2
CASSEAHEQYF | TGTGCCAGCAGTGAAGCGCACGAGCAGTACTTC | NA | few | TRBJ2-7 | TRBV25-1
CASSLAWGLAGELFF | TGTGCCAGCAGCTTAGCCTGGGGATTGGCCGGGGAGCTGTTTTTT | NA | NA | TRBJ2-2 | TRBV7-6
CASSSRDIPLAGNQPQHF | TGTGCCAGCAGCTCCCGGGACATCCCTCTAGCGGGCAATCAGCCCCAGCATTTT | NA | NA | TRBJ1-5 | TRBV7-8
CATRFWGDTQYF | TGTGCCACTCGTTTTTGGGGGGATACGCAGTATTTT | NA | once | TRBJ2-3 | TRBV12-3/TRBV12-4
CASSLAGEKTQYF | TGTGCCAGCAGTTTAGCGGGGGAAAAGACCCAGTACTTC | NA | NA | TRBJ2-5 | TRBV12-3/TRBV12-4
CASSPRDRDFTDTQYF | TGTGCCAGCAGCCCCCGGGACAGGGACTTCACAGATACGCAGTATTTT | TRBD1 | few | TRBJ2-3 | TRBV14
CASSLVLAGEQFF | TGTGCCAGCAGCTTAGTCTTGGCTGGTGAGCAGTTCTTC | NA | few | TRBJ2-1 | TRBV7-9
CASSLSSGTGSTGELFF | TGCGCCAGCAGCTTGTCCTCAGGGACAGGGAGTACCGGGGAGCTGTTTTTT | TRBD1 | few | TRBJ2-2 | TRBV5-1
CASCSPGTGIVAEAFF | TGTGCCAGCTGTTCCCCCGGGACAGGGATTGTGGCTGAAGCTTTCTTT | TRBD1 | few | TRBJ1-1 | TRBV28
CASSLPAGGAGGQETQYF | TGTGCCAGCAGTTTACCCGCAGGAGGGGCGGGGGGTCAAGAGACCCAGTACTTC | TRBD2 | few | TRBJ2-5 | TRBV6-6
CASSQQFNEKLFF | TGTGCCAGCAGCCAACAGTTTAATGAAAAACTGTTTTTT | NA | few | TRBJ1-4 | TRBV5-5
CASSFGGLAYGYTF | TGTGCCAGCAGCTTTGGGGGCCTTGCCTATGGCTACACCTTC | NA | few | TRBJ1-2 | TRBV7-8
CASSFRGLAGWANPDTQYF | TGTGCCAGCAGCTTTCGGGGACTAGCTGGGTGGGCCAACCCAGATACGCAGTATTTT | TRBD2 | many | TRBJ2-3 | TRBV7-2
CASSQDRSSRRANSPLHF | TGTGCCAGCAGCCAAGATCGGAGCAGCCGGAGAGCTAATTCACCCCTCCACTTT | NA | few | TRBJ1-6 | TRBV4-2
CSVQGGRYNEQFF | TGCAGCGTTCAGGGGGGCCGTTACAATGAGCAGTTCTTC | NA | few | TRBJ2-1 | TRBV29-1
CSVEQQGTAYEQYF | TGCAGCGTTGAGCAACAGGGGACAGCCTACGAGCAGTACTTC | TRBD1 | NA | TRBJ2-7 | TRBV29-1
CASSYGTGEAFF | TGTGCCAGCAGCTACGGGACAGGGGAAGCTTTCTTT | TRBD1 | NA | TRBJ1-1 | TRBV12-3/TRBV12-4
CASSLVDRGNTIYF | TGTGCCAGCAGCTTAGTGGATAGGGGAAACACCATATATTTT | NA | many | TRBJ1-3 | TRBV7-2
CSARTSQLWEQYF | TGCAGCGCTAGGACTAGCCAGTTGTGGGAGCAGTACTTC | TRBD2 | NA | TRBJ2-7 | TRBV29-1
CASSQGSLGGSDTQYF | TGTGCCAGCAGCCAAGGCAGTCTTGGGGGCTCAGATACGCAGTATTTT | NA | NA | TRBJ2-3 | TRBV4-2
CASSLWEDEQFF | TGCGCCAGCAGCTTGTGGGAGGATGAGCAGTTCTTC | NA | NA | TRBJ2-1 | TRBV5-1
CASSLGQGVDEQYF | TGTGCCAGCAGTTTAGGCCAGGGGGTCGACGAGCAGTACTTC | TRBD1 | few | TRBJ2-7 | TRBV2
CASSEGGDTQYF | TGTGCCAGCAGCGAGGGGGGAGATACGCAGTATTTT | NA | many | TRBJ2-3 | TRBV9